Only a few counts were recorded for the clone carrying this TCR beta chain. The antigen is not known. TCRdb independently ran MiXCR on the RT-PCR reads; one entry per CDR3 protein. The sample contains hundreds of thousands of distinct CDR3 sequences, 10% to 15% of which appear only once. The V and J ends lost 7 bases and 5 bases, in that order; junction bases with no gene match: 14. Germline V lookup: CDR1 SGHTA, CDR2 FQGNSA. CDR3 length: 16 residues. These data are taken from a study of response to subunit inactivated influenza vaccine. The study's findings and limits: The authors offered the suggestion that each seasonal influenza vaccination recruits few new T cells.

The source was PBMCs from blood, collected roughly 48 days after vaccination. This chain joins TRBV7-2 and TRBJ1-1; 9 bases are shared with TRBD1. This TCR derives from a man aged 50-59 years who received an inactivated influenza vaccine. CDR3 coding DNA: TGTGCCAGCAAATCCCAAAGGGGACAGGGAGGGACTGAAGCTTTCTTT. This codes for CASKSQRGQGGTEAFF.